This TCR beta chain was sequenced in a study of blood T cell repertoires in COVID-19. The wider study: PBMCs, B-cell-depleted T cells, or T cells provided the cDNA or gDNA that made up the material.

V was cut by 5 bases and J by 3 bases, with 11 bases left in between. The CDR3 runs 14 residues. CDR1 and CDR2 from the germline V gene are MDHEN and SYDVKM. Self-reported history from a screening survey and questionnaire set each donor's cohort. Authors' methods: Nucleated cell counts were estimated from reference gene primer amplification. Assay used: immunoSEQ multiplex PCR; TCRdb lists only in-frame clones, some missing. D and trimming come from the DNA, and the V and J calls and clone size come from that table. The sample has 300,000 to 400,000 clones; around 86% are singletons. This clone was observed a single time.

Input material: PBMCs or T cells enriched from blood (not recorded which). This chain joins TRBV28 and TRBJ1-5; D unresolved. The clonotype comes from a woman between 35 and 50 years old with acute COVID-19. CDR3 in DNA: TGTGCCAGCAGTATTACCCTATTCAATCAGCCCCAGCATTTT. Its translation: CASSITLFNQPQHF.